Sequencing of this TCR beta chain was carried out in a study of neurological immune-mediated disorders (dated by TCRdb to between 2019 and 2020). About the study as a whole: Among the 34 multiple sclerosis patients, relapsing-remitting MS was present in around 31 and secondary progressive MS was present in 3. Peripheral blood TCR-beta repertoires from patients with HTLV-I-associated myelopathy (HAM/TSP), patients with multiple sclerosis, and healthy controls were compared in the study using UMI-based sequencing. The roughly 99 TCR-beta libraries covered PBMC samples along with longitudinal samples, technical triplicates, and paired sorted CD4+ and CD8+ T-cell subsets. Longitudinal HAM/TSP and healthy donors were sampled at 3 time-points each (roughly 3-45 month intervals). The cohort was made up of 60 to 75 subjects, consisting of roughly 15 HAM/TSP patients, some 35 multiple sclerosis patients and 20 healthy controls.

What the time point label conveys for this sample: longitudinal time-point 2. For unsorted PBMC libraries, 2 million PBMCs were used after storage in RNAlater at -80 degrees C until RNA extraction. The multiple sclerosis patients were enrolled in a US clinical protocol that evaluated disease progression with magnetic resonance imaging. PBMCs were separated from peripheral blood using Ficoll-Hypaque density gradient centrifugation and then cryopreserved in liquid nitrogen. To synthesize cDNA, template-switch 5'RACE was performed with a primer carrying a 10-nucleotide random unique molecular identifier so that each TCR transcript was tagged. Every sequencing run yielded over 200 million TCR-beta sequences covering 15-18 subjects. The RNeasy kit was used for extraction of total RNA. TCR-beta VDJ regions were amplified with primers for the TCR constant region and the 5'RACE anchor, using the KAPA Real-time Library Amplification kit. Sample indexes and Illumina adaptors were added in a first PCR, after which library yield was increased in a second PCR. The roughly 650 bp TCR product was size-selected on a 2% E-gel SizeSelection system after Ampure bead purification. Before pooling, library quality was checked on a Bioanalyzer, concentration was measured with Qubit, and libraries were quantified with the Kapa Library Quantification kit. An Illumina HiSeq 2500 was used to sequence the libraries paired-end at 2 x 150 bp. To increase sequence diversity, roughly 24-32% phiX was spiked into each library pool. Per the original workflow: Quality-filtered reads were processed with the UMI-based MiGEC pipeline, which removed over 75% of raw TCR sequences during error correction. IMGT germline references were used for alignment of VDJ genes, and clonotypes were defined by a unique CDR3 amino acid sequence together with V-J genes. Clonal expansion, Shannon diversity, and CDR3 relatedness (CalcPairwiseDistances, ClusterSamples) were evaluated with VDJtools, and phylogenetic trees were built with CLCbio workbench. A clone was classed as expanded if it had 8 or more unique UMIs, a cutoff based on coefficient-of-variation modelling across technical triplicates. The public reads were quality trimmed at Q25 with fastp and then assembled into clones with MiXCR by TCRdb, keeping productive beta chains. Entries that share a CDR3 protein sequence are merged under the most common genes and DNA. TCRdb's processing, not the authors' own work, is the source of the V and J calls. The sample table lists roughly 80,000 distinct CDR3 sequences, 5.8% of them with a count of one. The ten top clones hold roughly 7.9% of the sample.

Study-wide conclusions, independent of this receptor: TCR clonal expansion was greatest in HAM/TSP patients and smallest in MS patients, who ranked below even healthy controls. Expanded clones from different subjects shared no identical CDR3 amino acid sequences, which suggests that TCR-beta repertoires were private in all groups. No association of the MS cluster with clinical or MRI features was observed, and the need for larger cohorts was stated by the authors. In phylogenetic analysis, the repertoires of 18 of 34 MS patients grouped into a cluster of related CDR3 sequences, which suggests a possible signature at the repertoire level.

This clonotype was counted many times. Its antigen target is currently unknown. No qualities accompany the bases; no much larger clone lies one base away. V lost 1 base and J lost 3 bases; the stretch between them is 6 bases long. The germline V gene (reference sequence) specifies SEHNR as CDR1 and FQNEAQ as CDR2. The CDR3 numbers 13 residues from cysteine through phenylalanine. CDR3 DNA is the only sequence kept; it has 39 bases, read in frame from the first base. The sequencing input was PBMCs. The sequence was collected from a woman between 55 and 75 years old with multiple sclerosis. The rearranged chain carries TRBV7-9 and TRBJ1-2, with an unclear D gene assignment. CDR3 sequence: CASSLDQYYGYTF. The bases are TGTGCCAGCAGCTTAGATCAGTACTATGGCTACACCTTC.